What follows are 11 T cell receptor beta chains derived from one specimen sequenced in a study of T cells after yellow fever vaccination. TCRdb used MiXCR to reprocess the 5' RACE reads, holding one entry per CDR3 protein. The repertoire consists of hundreds of thousands of distinct CDR3 sequences, with 9% to 15% occurring once and the leading ten covering about 15%. The sequenced sample was PBMCs, obtained on the day of the yellow fever booster vaccination. These receptor sequences come from a man younger than 45 who received the YFV17D yellow fever vaccine.

The gene calls are TRBV7-9 and TRBJ2-7, with unresolved D. V dropped 5 bases and J dropped 2 bases, with 7 bases sitting between them. Looked up from germline, CDR1 is SEHNR and CDR2 is FQNEAQ (reference sequence). The CDR3 is 12 amino acids. CDR3 loop: CASSRPAYEQYF. In DNA form, the CDR3 reads TGTGCCAGCAGCCGACCCGCCTACGAGCAGTACTTC.

The chain couples TRBV5-4 to TRBJ1-2; D not certain. The V end lost 4 bases, the J end lost 3 bases, and 16 bases lay between the germline ends. In germline, CDR1 is SGHNT, CDR2 YYREEE (reference sequence). This CDR3 region has 15 residues. CDR3 loop: CASSVTGRKHYGYTF. CDR3 DNA: TGTGCCAGCAGCGTCACGGGCCGAAAGCACTATGGCTACACCTTC.

The chain employs TRBV11-2 and TRBJ2-5, with TRBD1 matching over 7 bases. The CDR3 is made up of 15 amino acids. Germline V gives CDR1 SGHAT, CDR2 FQNNGV. J gave up 5 bases and V 5 bases, and 11 bases lay outside the gene matches. The CDR3 nucleotides read TGTGCCAGCAGCCAAACTACAGGGGTTCGGGAGACCCAGTACTTC. Translation gives CASSQTTGVRETQYF.

The chain has TRBV7-2 and TRBJ2-7; TRBD1 matches at 8 bases. The germline CDR1 and CDR2 sequences are SGHTA and FQGNSA. The CDR3 loop spans 13 amino acids. Losses at the gene ends were 4 bases for V and 4 bases for J; bases not matched to a gene: 3. The CDR3: CASSYTGGYEQYF. DNA of the CDR3: TGTGCCAGCAGCTACACAGGGGGTTACGAGCAGTACTTC.

The chain combines TRBV20-1 with TRBJ2-7, with TRBD1 matching over 8 bases. V was pared by 8 bases and J by 2 bases, with 14 bases of the junction left unmatched. This CDR3 is 15 amino acids long. The V gene's germline CDR1 is DFQATT and CDR2 SNEGSKA (reference sequence). CDR3: CSCYTTGGGPYEQYF. The CDR3 region has the DNA TGCAGTTGCTACACTACAGGGGGAGGTCCCTACGAGCAGTACTTC.

The chain combines TRBV6-1 with TRBJ2-7; D may match TRBD1 or TRBD2 (5 bases each). The germline V and J ends were trimmed by 8 bases and 2 bases, with 13 bases remaining between them. Per the germline V gene, CDR1 is MNHNS and CDR2 is SASEGT. CDR3 length: 13 residues. The CDR3 is CASPRDGPYEQYF. DNA for the CDR3: TGTGCCAGCCCTCGGGACGGACCCTACGAGCAGTACTTC.

This clonotype was recorded a few times. This chain uses TRBV20-1 with TRBJ2-1; 10 bases agree with TRBD2. Germline values: CDR1 DFQATT, CDR2 SNEGSKA (reference sequence). The CDR3 is 14 residues long. J gave up 8 bases and V 6 bases, and 10 bases lay outside the gene matches. CDR3 DNA: TGCAGTGCGGAGTCTGGGACTAGCGAGGATGAGCAGTTCTTC. It is translated as CSAESGTSEDEQFF.

The chain carries TRBV14 and TRBJ2-2, with unresolved D. CDR1 and CDR2 from the germline V gene are SGHDN and FVKESK. V was pared by 4 bases and J by 6 bases, with 12 bases between. This CDR3 comprises 14 residues. CDR3 nucleotide sequence: TGTGCCAGCAGCCGAACTACTACGGCCGGGGAGCTGTTTTTT. It is translated as CASSRTTTAGELFF.

The V call is TRBV7-9, the J call TRBJ2-3; D is unclear. From germline, CDR1 is SEHNR and CDR2 FQNEAQ (reference sequence). Trimming cost V 4 bases and J 0 bases, with 8 bases left between them. The CDR3 contains 14 residues. CDR3 residues: CASSSLGSTDTQYF. DNA of the CDR3: TGTGCCAGCAGCTCCTTGGGGAGCACAGATACGCAGTATTTT.

V gene TRBV25-1 combines with J gene TRBJ1-2; D is uncertain. V lost 5 bases and J 3 bases, leaving 16 bases between the germline ends. The CDR3 has 15 residues. Germline V lookup: CDR1 MGHDK, CDR2 SYGVNS. The CDR3 coding sequence is TGTGCCAGCAGTCCCTCGGGGAGGGCCCACTATGGCTACACCTTC. Translation gives CASSPSGRAHYGYTF.

The chain recombines TRBV5-1 with TRBJ2-7; the D is unclear. Germline loops: CDR1 SGHRS, CDR2 YFSETQ. Deletions cut 5 bases from V and 5 bases from J, with 14 bases between. This CDR3 comprises 13 residues. The CDR3 nucleotides read TGCGCCAGCAGTTCGACCCCCCTCCACGAGCAGTACTTC. It codes for CASSSTPLHEQYF.